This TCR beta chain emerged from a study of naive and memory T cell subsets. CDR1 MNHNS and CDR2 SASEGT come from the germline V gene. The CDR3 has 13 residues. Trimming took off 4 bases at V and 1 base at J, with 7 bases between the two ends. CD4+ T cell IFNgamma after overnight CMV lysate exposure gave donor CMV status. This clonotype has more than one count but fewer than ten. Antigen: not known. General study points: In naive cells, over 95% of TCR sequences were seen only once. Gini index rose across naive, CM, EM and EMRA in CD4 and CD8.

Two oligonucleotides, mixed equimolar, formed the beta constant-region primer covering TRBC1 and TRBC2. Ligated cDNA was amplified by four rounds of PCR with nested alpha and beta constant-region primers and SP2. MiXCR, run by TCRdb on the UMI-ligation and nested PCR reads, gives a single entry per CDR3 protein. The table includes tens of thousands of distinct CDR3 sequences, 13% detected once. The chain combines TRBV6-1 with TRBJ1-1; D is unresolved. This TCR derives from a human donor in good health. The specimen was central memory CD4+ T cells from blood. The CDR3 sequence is CASSVKRNTEAFF. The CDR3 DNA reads TGTGCCAGCAGTGTAAAAAGGAACACTGAAGCTTTCTTT.